The source of this T cell receptor (beta chain) is a study of TIL therapy for anti-PD-1-resistant metastatic lung cancer (dated by TCRdb to about 2021). Describing the broader study: Tumors were harvested before any PD-1/PD-L1 blockade; patients then received nivolumab, and those progressing received lymphodepletion, expanded TIL infusion and IL-2. A median age of around 58 years (range roughly 35-80) and a median tumor PD-L1 proportion score of 6% were recorded among enrolled patients. The cohort was predominantly lung adenocarcinoma, with a handful of EGFR-mutant and two ALK-rearranged tumors, and half of patients were current or former smokers. Across the cohort, whole-exome sequencing showed a median non-synonymous tumor mutation burden of roughly 1.5 mutations per megabase. T cell receptor beta sequencing of tumor and peripheral blood was used to follow clonotypes across the tumor, the expanded TIL product and serial blood samples. The full study reports these points: The cohort was highly selected, with more treatment-naive, never-smoker and oncogene-addicted patients than typical, limiting generalizability. Clonotypes from the infused TIL partially replaced the baseline peripheral repertoire and then declined over months, and persistence showed no apparent association with response. The study protocol defined all tumor marker inferences as exploratory.

This clone showed up just a few times. Its cognate antigen has yet to be identified. No quality values exist for individual bases; no much larger clone is one base distant. The sample's time point label, in plain terms: pre-treatment sample, taken before nivolumab and TIL therapy. Adults with stage 4 NSCLC were enrolled from October 2017 to early 2020 in a dual-center phase I trial. Samples came from a single-arm, open-label phase I trial of tumor-infiltrating lymphocyte therapy with nivolumab in advanced non-small cell lung cancer. Blood mononuclear cells were isolated from EDTA tubes by Ficoll gradient and were snap-frozen as pellets, and DNA was extracted with a Qiagen mini-prep kit. V trim: 0 bases; J trim: 6 bases; unmatched bases: 5. The CDR3 covers 15 residues, taking in both the cysteine and the phenylalanine. Solely the CDR3 DNA is kept, with 45 bases framed from the first base. The germline V gene encodes CDR1 SGHRS and CDR2 YFSETQ.

TCR beta CDR3 regions were amplified from genomic DNA with the immunoSEQ v3 hsTCRB kit using bias-controlled multiplex PCR. The TCR libraries were sequenced on an Illumina NextSeq 500 to about 2.1 million read pairs for survey level or roughly 5-6.5 million read pairs for deep level. The published analysis was carried out like this. V, D and J genes were assigned, non-productive sequences were removed, and clonality was reported by immunoSEQ Analyzer software. Repertoires were compared using productive Simpson clonality and Morisita overlap index of productive TRB rearrangements between infused TIL and blood. Absolute clonotype counts in blood were estimated as lymphocyte count times CD3+ fraction times the clone's productive frequency. As stored in TCRdb, this immuneACCESS dataset retains in-frame rearrangements with V and J assigned. A fraction of the clones does not appear; measured against another copy, unresolved V genes explain less than half of the discrepancy, and the remainder lacks a known reason. V and J calls and clone size follow that table, whereas D and trimming were derived from the DNA. The sample records about 60,000 clones, roughly 87% of which are singletons. Clones ranked in the top ten supply 2% to 3% of the sample.

The chain links TRBV5-1 with TRBJ1-2; TRBD1 matches 10 bases in the middle. The receptor was isolated from a person aged 30 to 80 with non-small cell lung cancer. The sample in question was blood, obtained at baseline. CDR3 protein: CASSLEGTGDDGYTF. The sequenced DNA is TGCGCCAGCAGCTTGGAAGGGACAGGGGATGATGGCTACACCTTC.